The 15 T cell receptor beta chains below all came from one sample that was sequenced in a study of OX40 agonist ivuxolimab in advanced cancers. Produced via immunoSEQ multiplex PCR; TCRdb's table is partial and in-frame only. Among about 26,000 clones listed, around 90% were seen once. The input for sequencing was CD4+ or CD8+ T cells sorted from blood, taken in a trial of the OX40 agonist ivuxolimab. The receptors stem from an adult with an advanced solid tumor such as melanoma, head and neck, liver or kidney cancer.

V and J are TRBV5-6 and TRBJ2-7; TRBD1 might be the D (6 bases). Germline values: CDR1 SGHDT, CDR2 YYEEEE. Trimming removed 2 bases from V and 0 bases from J, with 9 bases in between. This CDR3 comprises 14 residues. CDR3 bases: TGTGCCAGCAGCTTAGGGGGTAGCTCCTACGAGCAGTACTTC. As protein: CASSLGGSSYEQYF.

This chain uses TRBV7-9 with TRBJ1-1; D is uncertain. Germline CDR1 and CDR2: SEHNR and FQNEAQ (reference sequence). There are 16 residues in the CDR3. V lost 6 bases to trimming and J lost 0 bases, with 17 bases between them. The CDR3 is CASSSLLQSMNTEAFF. As DNA, the CDR3 is TGTGCCAGCAGTTCCCTTCTACAGAGTATGAACACTGAAGCTTTCTTT.

This clone showed up just a few times. The chain recombines TRBV9 with TRBJ1-5; D gene unclear. V was cut by 4 bases and J by 2 bases, with 7 bases left in between. The CDR3 loop spans 13 amino acids. Germline CDR1 and CDR2: SGDLS and YYNGEE. This chain's CDR3 is CASSLQGNQPQHF. The CDR3 bases are TGTGCCAGCAGCCTCCAGGGCAATCAGCCCCAGCATTTT.

V and J are TRBV5-8 and TRBJ1-5; 10 nucleotides agree with TRBD1. This CDR3 contains 15 residues. Germline CDR1 is SGHTS and CDR2 is YDEGEE. With V trimmed by 3 bases and J by 7 bases, 7 bases remained unmatched. The CDR3 DNA reads TGTGCCAGCAGCTCGGGGGACAGGGGTGGACAGCCCCAGCATTTT. It translates to CASSSGDRGGQPQHF.

This clone was counted once. The chain carries TRBV5-6 and TRBJ2-7, with D unclear. V lost 3 bases and J lost 7, with 11 bases in between. CDR1 and CDR2 from the germline V gene are SGHDT and YYEEEE. CDR3 length equals 12 residues. The CDR3 nucleotides read TGTGCCAGCAGCTCAACTTGGTTGGAGCAGTACTTC. This sequence encodes CASSSTWLEQYF.

V usage is TRBV28 and J usage is TRBJ1-2; TRBD1 matches 9 bases. The germline gives CDR1 MDHEN, CDR2 SYDVKM. V was clipped by 4 bases and J by 8 bases; unmatched bases: 8. CDR3 length equals 14 residues. The CDR3 nucleotides are TGTGCCAGCAGTTACACAGGGGGCAGAGGCGGCTACACCTTC. This sequence encodes CASSYTGGRGGYTF.

V is TRBV5-1 and J is TRBJ2-1; weak D call: TRBD1 (6 bases). Germline V lookup: CDR1 SGHRS, CDR2 YFSETQ. This CDR3 comprises 14 residues. Trimming took 3 bases from V and 7 from J, leaving 14 bases between them. CDR3 loop: CASSSRTEPNEQFF. For the CDR3, the DNA is TGCGCCAGCAGCTCCAGGACAGAGCCTAATGAGCAGTTCTTC.

The chain combines TRBV5-8 with TRBJ2-2; D unresolved. The CDR3 runs to 12 residues. The germline CDR1 and CDR2 sequences are SGHTS and YDEGEE. Deletions cut 4 bases from V and 8 bases from J, with 9 bases between. The CDR3 DNA reads TGTGCCAGCAGCATCGGGCTGGGGGAGCTGTTTTTT. Translating gives CASSIGLGELFF.

The chain joins TRBV28 to TRBJ2-6; TRBD1 agrees at 8 bases. The CDR3 is 17 residues long. J was trimmed by 2 bases and V by 2 bases; bases with no gene match: 5. Germline V gene sequence: CDR1 MDHEN, CDR2 SYDVKM. The CDR3 reads CASSLRTGIPGANVLTF. CDR3 nucleotides: TGTGCCAGCAGTTTACGGACAGGGATTCCTGGGGCCAACGTCCTGACTTTC.

The chain has TRBV2 and TRBJ2-5, with 13 bases identical to TRBD2. In germline, CDR1 is SNHLY, CDR2 FYNNEI. The ends lost 7 bases at V and 7 bases at J; junction bases unmatched: 9. The CDR3 has 15 amino acids. CDR3 sequence: CASTTTSGRVGTQYF. The DNA of the CDR3 is TGTGCCAGCACCACTACTAGCGGGAGGGTTGGGACCCAGTACTTC. Complete variable domain (other parts from reference TRBV2 and TRBJ2-5): EPEVTQTPSHQVTQMGQEVILRCVPISNHLYFYWYRQILGQKVEFLVSFYNNEISEKSEIFDDQFSVERPDGSNFTLKIRSTKLEDSAMYFCASTTTSGRVGTQYFGPGTRLLVL.

V usage is TRBV19 and J usage is TRBJ2-7; 9 positions agree with TRBD2. V lost 6 bases, J lost 4 bases, and 13 bases stayed unmatched. Germline values: CDR1 LNHDA, CDR2 SQIVND (reference sequence). There are 16 residues in the CDR3. The CDR3 DNA follows: TGTGCCAGTAGGACCGACGGTAGCGGGGGAATGTACGAGCAGTACTTC. Protein: CASRTDGSGGMYEQYF.

The V call is TRBV5-6, the J call TRBJ1-4, with 8 bases fitting TRBD1. V was clipped by 4 bases and J by 3 bases; unmatched bases: 11. This CDR3 comprises 17 residues. Germline CDR1 reads SGHDT; CDR2 reads YYEEEE. The DNA of the CDR3 is TGTGCCAGCAGCACCAGGACAGGGAAGAAGTCTAATGAAAAACTGTTTTTT. This encodes CASSTRTGKKSNEKLFF.

V and J are TRBV19 and TRBJ2-5; D is perhaps TRBD1 (6 bases). Germline CDR1 is LNHDA and CDR2 is SQIVND (reference sequence). Trimming removed 7 bases at V and 6 bases at J, with 21 bases between. CDR3 length: 15 residues. The CDR3 DNA is TGTGCCAGTACCCCCCTGCCAGGCAGGGGCCAGACCCAGTACTTC. It is translated as CASTPLPGRGQTQYF.

A remark on this clone: The sample carries other DNA sequences with the same CDR3. This CDR3 reads CASSQGYEQYF. The CDR3 region has the DNA TGTGCCAGCAGCCAAGGGTACGAGCAGTACTTC. The rearrangement joins TRBV14 to TRBJ2-7; D is unclear. Germline V lookup: CDR1 SGHDN, CDR2 FVKESK. This CDR3 contains 11 residues. V dropped 1 base and J dropped 4 bases, with 2 bases sitting between them.

The chain joins TRBV5-4 to TRBJ2-7, with 7 positions matching TRBD1. J was trimmed by 3 bases and V by 4 bases; bases with no gene match: 7. This CDR3 is built from 14 residues. The V gene's germline CDR1 is SGHNT and CDR2 YYREEE (reference sequence). CDR3 sequence reads: CASSHRDSYYEQYF. The CDR3 bases are TGTGCCAGCAGCCACCGGGACAGCTACTACGAGCAGTACTTC.